This is a list of T cell receptor beta chains from one sample in a study of blood T cell repertoires in COVID-19. Profiling relied on immunoSEQ multiplex PCR, and the TCRdb table lists in-frame clones only, not all of them. The sample shows roughly 250,000 clones, 70% to 90% of them seen only once. The sequenced sample was peripheral blood. These receptors originate from a woman aged 45-65 years with acute or convalescent COVID-19. Each CDR3 is given with its conserved first and last residue. The order of the fields is CDR3 protein, CDR3 DNA, D gene, V gene, J gene, clone size. A D gene is named only where the DNA matches it firmly. Size is stated for part of the rows, as once, few or many counts, or as a class when the clone is expanded.

CDR3: CASSLGQGSAHYGYTF; DNA: TGTGCCAGCAGCTTAGGTCAGGGATCAGCCCACTATGGCTACACCTTC; D: .; V: TRBV7-9; J: TRBJ1-2; size: .
CDR3: CASSPGTGNTIYF; DNA: TGTGCCAGCTCTCCGGGGACTGGAAACACCATATATTTT; D: .; V: TRBV18; J: TRBJ1-3; size: .
CDR3: CASSLGGGDGYTF; DNA: TGTGCCAGCAGTTTAGGTGGGGGCGATGGCTACACCTTC; D: .; V: TRBV27; J: TRBJ1-2; size: few
CDR3: CASTRGDGYTYEQYF; DNA: TGTGCCAGCACCCGGGGTGACGGATATACCTACGAGCAGTACTTC; D: .; V: TRBV27; J: TRBJ2-7; size: .
CDR3: CSIGSPYNEQFF; DNA: TGCAGCATCGGGAGTCCCTACAATGAGCAGTTCTTC; D: .; V: TRBV29-1; J: TRBJ2-1; size: .
CDR3: CASSQVGREVGMAPLHF; DNA: TGTGCCAGCAGCCAAGTTGGCAGGGAGGTTGGGATGGCCCCCCTCCACTTT; D: .; V: TRBV3-1/TRBV3-2; J: TRBJ1-6; size: .
CDR3: CASSVGATGPLNTEAFF; DNA: TGTGCCAGCAGCGTAGGGGCCACAGGGCCCCTGAACACTGAAGCTTTCTTT; D: .; V: TRBV9; J: TRBJ1-1; size: .
CDR3: CATSTSGSLDEQFF; DNA: TGTGCCACCAGCACTAGCGGGAGTTTAGATGAGCAGTTCTTC; D: TRBD2; V: TRBV15; J: TRBJ2-1; size: .
CDR3: CSVRDSYNSPLHF; DNA: TGCAGCGTAAGGGACAGTTATAATTCACCCCTCCACTTT; D: TRBD1; V: TRBV29-1; J: TRBJ1-6; size: .
CDR3: CAISNPGGMETQYF; DNA: TGTGCCATCAGTAATCCGGGGGGCATGGAGACCCAGTACTTC; D: .; V: TRBV10-3; J: TRBJ2-5; size: .
CDR3: CASSPLGSGQETQYF; DNA: TGTGCCAGCAGCCCCCTCGGTAGCGGCCAAGAGACCCAGTACTTC; D: .; V: TRBV7-3; J: TRBJ2-5; size: once
CDR3: CASKEGGSGNTIYF; DNA: TGTGCCAGCAAGGAAGGGGGCTCTGGAAACACCATATATTTT; D: .; V: TRBV28; J: TRBJ1-3; size: .
CDR3: CAINGDRGLLNSPLHF; DNA: TGTGCCATCAACGGGGACAGGGGGCTTTTGAATTCACCCCTCCACTTT; D: TRBD1; V: TRBV10-3; J: TRBJ1-6; size: .
CDR3: CASSRSRDSSYGGYTF; DNA: TGTGCCAGCAGCCGGTCTCGGGACAGTTCATATGGCGGCTACACCTTC; D: TRBD1; V: TRBV28; J: TRBJ1-2; size: .
CDR3: CASSFTGAWSNQPQHF; DNA: TGTGCCAGCAGCTTTACAGGGGCATGGAGCAATCAGCCCCAGCATTTT; D: TRBD1; V: TRBV7-2; J: TRBJ1-5; size: .
CDR3: CASSSVPGQGVWETQYF; DNA: TGCGCCAGCAGCTCCGTCCCGGGACAGGGAGTGTGGGAGACCCAGTACTTC; D: TRBD1; V: TRBV5-1; J: TRBJ2-5; size: once
CDR3: CASSQDQTSGGYEQYF; DNA: TGTGCCAGCAGCCAAGATCAAACTAGCGGAGGCTACGAGCAGTACTTC; D: TRBD2; V: TRBV4-2; J: TRBJ2-7; size: .
CDR3: CASSLNTGELFF; DNA: TGTGCCAGCAGCCTGAACACCGGGGAGCTGTTTTTT; D: .; V: TRBV11-2; J: TRBJ2-2; size: .
CDR3: CASSTGTGGNEQFF; DNA: TGTGCCAGCAGCACCGGGACAGGGGGCAATGAGCAGTTCTTC; D: TRBD1; V: TRBV7-9; J: TRBJ2-1; size: .
CDR3: CASSPRTGGYNEQFF; DNA: TGTGCCAGCTCACCCCGGACAGGGGGATACAATGAGCAGTTCTTC; D: TRBD1; V: TRBV18; J: TRBJ2-1; size: .
CDR3: CASSTPGANNNEQFF; DNA: TGTGCCAGCAGTACCCCCGGAGCCAACAACAATGAGCAGTTCTTC; D: .; V: TRBV28; J: TRBJ2-1; size: .
CDR3: CASSLDGGRAYNEQFF; DNA: TGCGCCAGCAGCTTGGATGGCGGGAGGGCCTACAATGAGCAGTTCTTC; D: TRBD2; V: TRBV5-1; J: TRBJ2-1; size: few
CDR3: CSVEDDGLGGYGYTF; DNA: TGCAGCGTTGAAGATGATGGACTTGGAGGCTATGGCTACACCTTC; D: .; V: TRBV29-1; J: TRBJ1-2; size: medium-sized
CDR3: CASSLGGRQGTGELFF; DNA: TGTGCCAGCAGCTTAGGCGGTAGGCAAGGAACCGGGGAGCTGTTTTTT; D: .; V: TRBV7-2; J: TRBJ2-2; size: .